This T cell receptor beta chain was observed in a study of blood T cell repertoires in COVID-19. As handled by the study authors: Reference gene primer amplification yielded estimated nucleated cell counts. The method was immunoSEQ multiplex PCR; TCRdb's version includes in-frame clones alone and lacks a portion of them. D and trimming were read from the DNA, whereas the V and J calls and clone size are those reported in that table. The data hold roughly 110,000 clones, with approximately 80% observed a single time. Germline V lookup: CDR1 LGHDT, CDR2 YNNKEL (reference sequence). The CDR3 spans 15 residues. Trimming removed 5 bases at V and 0 bases at J, with 11 bases between.

V is TRBV3-1 (or the pseudogene TRBV3-2) and J is TRBJ1-3; D not resolved. Material for sequencing was peripheral blood. This TCR came from an older woman with acute or convalescent COVID-19. The CDR3 sequence is CASSVEWASGNTIYF. DNA of the CDR3: TGTGCCAGCAGCGTCGAGTGGGCCTCTGGAAACACCATATATTTT.